The present entry profiles one TCR beta chain with its context. This entry belongs to a study of blood T cell repertoires in COVID-19. Study summary: The analysed material was cDNA or gDNA that came from T cells, B-cell-depleted T cells, or PBMCs.

Seattle patients were enrolled during active infection and followed longitudinally. Profiling relied on immunoSEQ multiplex PCR, and the TCRdb table lists in-frame clones only, not all of them. Of roughly 200,000 clones listed, about 81% are singletons. V was clipped by 1 base and J by 0 bases, with 10 bases between them. The CDR3 is 16 amino acids. In germline, CDR1 is SGHAT, CDR2 FQNNGV. The receptor comes from an elderly woman with COVID-19, enrolled during active disease. The genes are TRBV11-2 and TRBJ2-4; possibly TRBD1 for D (5 bases). The sequencing input was peripheral blood. CDR3 in DNA: TGTGCCAGCAGCTTAGCCCCTGGGGCAGCCAAAAACATTCAGTACTTC. The encoded protein is CASSLAPGAAKNIQYF.